The TCR beta chain under discussion was sequenced for a study of shared clonotypes between healthy human individuals (dated by TCRdb to the early 2020s). With regard to the full study: The cohort included three men and a couple of women between 18 and 49 years of age. Per donor, three plates each were used for CD4 naive and CD4 memory, two for CD8 naive, and one for CD8 memory. To increase sequencing depth and limit assay-specific biases, different laboratories used diverse techniques to prepare libraries and sequence TCR repertoires. To estimate repertoire size and how much clonotypes are shared between individuals, the study performed deep sequencing of blood TCR repertoires from a few healthy adults. Per donor, leukapheresis produced somewhere between about 0.94 and 8.9 billion PBMCs. The investigation overall reported the following: Only blood was sampled, and tissue TCR repertoires likely differ from those in blood. Across a handful of donors, about 5.2% of naive CD4, approximately 3.5% of naive CD8, approximately 2.5% of memory CD4, and about 0.44% of memory CD8 clonotypes were shared. Estimated clonotype richness was generally larger for naive than for memory subsets. Pairwise subsampling led to the expectation that sequencing depth would affect the degree of clonotype sharing among donors. Because the study included only a small number of donors, the genetic and exposure-history diversity represented was limited. Even with the large sequencing depth, rarefaction of the sorted-subset datasets indicated that sequencing was incomplete. Compared with non-shared clonotypes, the clonotypes found in all four sorted-subset donors had higher generation probabilities.

A note on this clone: The clone's antigen remains unknown. No much larger clonotype is one base removed from it; base qualities were not supplied.

Using the deep immunoSEQ assay, TCR CDR3 regions were amplified from genomic DNA by multiplex PCR. Extracted genomic DNA from each cell subset was spread evenly across all wells of several immunoSEQ 96-well plates, with each plate serving as a replicate. For sorted subsets, 150 to 250 ng of genomic DNA, equivalent to 30,000 or so T cell genomes, went into each replicate PCR. Purified libraries were measured with a Qubit 3.0 fluorometer, size-checked on a Bioanalyzer 2100, and measured again with the KAPA Library Quantification kit. Every immunoSEQ 96-well plate was sequenced on a separate single-read 150-cycle Illumina NextSeq 550 flow cell. As for the original processing: Because the immunoSEQ output included only junctional sequences and no quality scores, the filtering could not be the same as the filtering used for full-length reads. Sequences were annotated with PyIR, a Python wrapper for IgBLAST v1.9, and V/J genes and CDR3 were assigned using IMGT germline references. Any read was removed if the V/J assignment was weak (E-value above 1e-6), the CDR3 was missing, or the read contained stop codons, out-of-frame junctions, or ambiguous translated residues. V3J clonotypes were defined as sequences sharing an identical inferred V gene, J gene, and CDR3 amino acid sequence. Percentage overlap between repertoires was calculated by dividing the number of shared unique clonotypes by the size of the smaller repertoire. RTK rarefaction, the Chao1 estimator, and Recon v2.1 estimates of unobserved clonotypes were used to assess repertoire richness. Generation probabilities for all TCRbeta clonotypes obtained by the gDNA method from a handful of donors were computed using OLGA. TCRdb retrieved this table from immuneACCESS and kept in-frame rearrangements only. Not all clones are present; in checked studies, unresolved V genes account for under half, and no reason is known for the remainder. Clonal size and the V and J genes are those of that table, whereas D and trimming came from the DNA. The sample table contains around 550,000 clones; only one count was recorded for 90% to 96% of them. The ten largest clones capture less than 0.06% of the sample.

V is reduced by 1 base and J by 7 bases, leaving a spacing of 7 bases between them. From the germline V gene, CDR1 is MDHEN and CDR2 is SYDVKM. The CDR3 measures 12 amino acids from cysteine to phenylalanine. The DNA shown is the 36-base CDR3, in frame from base 1. Healthy HIV-negative adults with no recently reported acute infections or vaccinations were included as donors. Every donor was a Caucasian adult living in Nashville, Tennessee, USA. CD4+ T cells were enriched by magnetic negative selection; naive cells were then positively selected on CD45RA, and the negative fraction formed the memory subset. After blood collection by leukapheresis, PBMCs were isolated using Ficoll-Histopaque density gradient centrifugation and then cryopreserved in the vapor phase of liquid nitrogen. Analytical flow cytometry was used to check the purity and quantity of each magnetically sorted T cell population. Each sorted fraction had its genomic DNA isolated and then quantified by UV absorbance on a Nanodrop 2000c.

The source of this sequence is a woman aged 25 to 45 in good health. The chain joins TRBV28 to TRBJ1-2, with the identity of the D gene unclear. The sample comprised naive CD4+ T cells sorted from blood. The cell subset or site label of this sample denotes: CD45RA+ positively selected. The nucleotides are TGTGCCAGCAGTTTATACAGATCTGGCTACACCTTC. Its amino acids are CASSLYRSGYTF.